This TCR beta chain was profiled in a study of shared clonotypes between healthy human individuals (dated by TCRdb to about 2020). For the study in its entirety: A few men and two women, aged 18 to 49 years, made up the cohort. For each donor, CD4 naive and CD4 memory were each given three plates, CD8 naive was given two plates, and CD8 memory was given one plate. To estimate repertoire size and how much clonotypes are shared between individuals, the study performed deep sequencing of blood TCR repertoires from a few healthy adults. To increase sequencing depth and limit assay-specific biases, different laboratories used diverse techniques to prepare libraries and sequence TCR repertoires. Between about 0.8 and 9 billion PBMCs per donor were obtained by leukapheresis. What the study reported, not specific to this receptor: Based on pairwise subsampling, the degree of clonotype sharing among donors was expected to be affected by sequencing depth. Even with the large sequencing depth, rarefaction of the sorted-subset datasets indicated that sequencing was incomplete. Only blood was sampled, and tissue TCR repertoires likely differ from those in blood. Naive subsets generally had larger estimated clonotype richness than memory subsets. When a few donors were compared, the shared fraction of clonotypes was about 5.4% for naive CD4, around 3.6% for naive CD8, 2% to 2.5% for memory CD4, and 0.4% for memory CD8. Because the study included a small number of donors, the genetic and exposure-history diversity represented was limited. Higher generation probabilities were observed for clonotypes shared by all four sorted-subset donors than for non-shared clonotypes.

On this clone itself: No cognate antigen has been identified for it. It has no much larger one-base neighbor in the sample; base qualities were not kept.

The donors were healthy, HIV-negative adults with no recently reported acute infections or vaccinations. All donors were Caucasian adults living in Nashville, Tennessee, USA. CD4+ T cells were enriched by magnetic negative selection; naive cells were then positively selected on CD45RA, and the negative fraction formed the memory subset. Blood was obtained by leukapheresis, after which PBMCs were separated by Ficoll-Histopaque density gradient centrifugation and cryopreserved in liquid nitrogen vapor phase. Analytical flow cytometry was used to check the purity and quantity of each magnetically sorted T cell population. Genomic DNA was isolated from every sorted fraction and measured by UV absorbance on a Nanodrop 2000c. V drops 2 bases and J drops 6 bases, leaving 5 bases in between. CDR1 and CDR2, per the germline V gene, are ENHRY and SYGVKD. The CDR3, from cysteine to phenylalanine, totals 13 residues. Only the CDR3 region is kept as DNA, spanning 39 bases read in frame from base 1.

TCR CDR3 regions were amplified from genomic DNA by multiplex PCR using the deep immunoSEQ assay. Genomic DNA extracted from each cell subset was distributed evenly over all wells of several immunoSEQ 96-well plates, and each plate served as one replicate. For sorted subsets, roughly 200 ng of genomic DNA, equivalent to roughly 30,000 T cell genomes, went into each replicate PCR. Purified libraries were quantified with a Qubit 3.0 fluorometer, sized on a Bioanalyzer 2100, and re-quantified with the KAPA Library Quantification kit. Every immunoSEQ 96-well plate was sequenced on a separate single-read 150-cycle Illumina NextSeq 550 flow cell. In the paper's pipeline: The immunoSEQ output contained only junctional sequences without quality scores, so filtering could not match that applied to full-length reads. To assign V/J genes and CDR3, sequences were annotated using PyIR, a Python wrapper for IgBLAST v1.9, with IMGT germline references. Reads were filtered out if the reads had weak V/J assignments (E-value above 1e-6), no CDR3, stop codons, out-of-frame junctions, or ambiguous translated residues. V3J clonotypes were defined as sequences sharing an identical inferred V gene, J gene, and CDR3 amino acid sequence. Percentage overlap between repertoires was calculated by dividing the number of shared unique clonotypes by the size of the smaller repertoire. Repertoire richness was assessed with RTK rarefaction, the Chao1 estimator, and Recon v2.1 estimates of unobserved clonotypes. Generation probabilities were computed with OLGA for all TCRbeta clonotypes obtained by the gDNA method from a handful of donors. Not all clones reach the TCRdb copy of this immuneACCESS table, which keeps in-frame sequences only. Checked studies attribute under half of the gap to unresolved V genes and leave the rest unexplained. V and J calls and clone size are copied from that table; D and trimming were computed from the DNA. Counted in this sample were under 2,500,000 clones; almost 96% of them appeared once. Together, the top ten hold around 0.13% of the sample.

The chain was built from TRBV10-3 and TRBJ1-6, with the D gene not clear enough to name. Sequenced sample: naive CD4+ T cells sorted from blood. The sample's cell subset or site label is to be understood as: CD45RA+ positively selected. The source of this sequence is a man younger than 30 in good health. The DNA sequence follows: TGTGCCATCAGTGAGGAGGTTAATTCACCCCTCCACTTT. This gives the protein CAISEEVNSPLHF.